This T cell receptor (beta chain) was profiled in a study of blood T cell repertoires in COVID-19. The protocol was immunoSEQ multiplex PCR, while the TCRdb copy is restricted to in-frame clones and leaves out a portion. The sample has around 300,000 clones, 75% to 90% seen once; the top ten hold 2.5% to 3.5%. This CDR3 is 16 amino acids long. Looked up from germline, CDR1 is SGHKS and CDR2 is YYEKEE (reference sequence). Details on this clone: A read error may account for a junction end that differs from germline.

This clonotype was obtained from a woman in her 30s with active or convalescent COVID-19. Source material: peripheral blood. This chain links TRBV5-5 with TRBJ1-6; TRBD1 matches at 7 bases. The CDR3 DNA reads as TGTGCCAGCAGCCGACTGGGACAGTCCTCTAATTCACCCCTCCACTTT. Its protein product is CASSRLGQSSNSPLHF.